The 10 T cell receptor beta chains in this list originate from one sample, sequenced in a study of CD8+ T cells in alopecia areata. Following extraction, RNA underwent reverse transcription to cDNA, which served as the sequencing template. Sequencing was performed with immunoSEQ multiplex PCR; in TCRdb, only in-frame clones are kept and a portion is missing. Among over 150,000 clones listed, about 61% were seen once. The material sequenced was CD8+ T cells sorted from blood. The receptor set was obtained from a human donor in good health.

The rearrangement joins TRBV4-1 to TRBJ2-3; a weak D match, TRBD2 (5 bases). This CDR3 contains 17 residues. CDR1 MGHRA and CDR2 YSYEKL come from the germline V gene. V lost 4 bases to trimming and J lost 0 bases, with 17 bases between them. CDR3 region: CASSLRGEGISTDTQYF. CDR3 DNA sequence: TGCGCCAGCAGCCTCAGAGGCGAGGGAATTAGCACAGATACGCAGTATTTT.

The chain links TRBV27 to TRBJ1-2, with a weak D call TRBD1 (5 bases). The CDR3 has 15 residues. Trimming removed 1 base at V and 4 bases at J, with 13 bases between. The V gene's germline CDR1 is MNHEY and CDR2 SMNVEV (reference sequence). CDR3 sequence reads: CASSLWGGEAYGYTF. The CDR3 DNA follows: TGTGCCAGCAGTTTATGGGGCGGGGAGGCCTATGGCTACACCTTC.

This clone has more than one count but fewer than ten. This chain joins TRBV7-8 and TRBJ1-5, with D possibly being TRBD1 (5 bases). Trimming pared 5 bases from V and 7 bases from J, leaving 15 bases between. The germline V gene has CDR1 SGHVS and CDR2 FQNEAQ. The CDR3 spans 14 residues. CDR3 bases: TGTGCCAGCAGCCCAGCAGGGACTTACCAGCCCCAGCATTTT. As protein: CASSPAGTYQPQHF.

This rearrangement joins TRBV9 to TRBJ2-7, with TRBD2 identical over 10 bases. After removal of 4 bases from V and 6 bases from J, the junction contained 7 bases not matched to a gene. Germline CDR1 reads SGDLS; CDR2 reads YYNGEE. The CDR3 has 14 residues. CDR3 region: CASSQSGGAGEQYF. CDR3 coding DNA: TGTGCCAGCAGCCAAAGCGGGGGGGCCGGCGAGCAGTACTTC.

In this sample, this clone turned up a few times. The chain combines TRBV29-1 with TRBJ2-5; D ambiguous. With 4 bases removed from V and 1 base from J, the gap between germline ends came to 10 bases. CDR1 is SQVTM, CDR2 ANQGSEA, per germline. The CDR3 totals 13 residues. CDR3 DNA sequence: TGCAGCGTTGTGCAGAACTCCCAAGAGACCCAGTACTTC. Its translation is CSVVQNSQETQYF.

The chain uses TRBV12-5 and TRBJ1-2; D ambiguous. Germline V gene lookup returns CDR1 LGHNT and CDR2 FRNRAP. Trimming stripped 2 bases from V and 7 bases from J, with 14 bases between. The length of the CDR3 is 14 residues. The chain's CDR3 is CASGLYPGKGGYTF. DNA for the CDR3: TGTGCTAGTGGTTTGTATCCGGGGAAGGGTGGCTACACCTTC. Full variable domain (remainder filled in from reference TRBV12-5 and TRBJ1-2): DARVTQTPRHKVTEMGQEVTMRCQPILGHNTVFWYRQTMMQGLELLAYFRNRAPLDDSGMPKDRFSAEMPDATLATLKIQPSEPRDSAVYFCASGLYPGKGGYTFGSGTRLTVV.

V and J are TRBV18 and TRBJ2-7; D ambiguous. Germline V gene sequence: CDR1 KGHSH, CDR2 LQKENI. The CDR3 runs to 12 residues. The ends were cut back, 3 bases at V and 5 bases at J, with 8 bases in the middle. The CDR3 loop is CASSPDADEQYF. The CDR3 coding sequence is TGTGCCAGCTCACCGGACGCGGACGAGCAGTACTTC.

There are a few counts of this clone. This chain joins TRBV11-2 and TRBJ1-3, with D perhaps TRBD1 (6 bases). Germline V CDR1 and CDR2: SGHAT, FQNNGV. The length of the CDR3 is 14 residues. V was shortened by 5 bases and J by 2 bases, with 10 bases between the two germline ends. The CDR3: CASSRQETGNTIYF. The CDR3 DNA reads as TGTGCCAGCAGCCGACAGGAAACTGGAAACACCATATATTTT.

This clone was detected a few times. The chain combines TRBV5-1 with TRBJ1-5; D gene ambiguous. V shed 4 bases and J shed 5 bases, with 10 bases lying between them. Germline V gives CDR1 SGHRS, CDR2 YFSETQ. This CDR3 region has 13 residues. The CDR3 reads CASSRWPYQPQHF. CDR3 DNA sequence: TGCGCCAGCAGCCGGTGGCCCTATCAGCCCCAGCATTTT.

The chain recombines TRBV27 with TRBJ1-1; no clear D. This CDR3 has 13 residues. The germline V gene has CDR1 MNHEY and CDR2 SMNVEV (reference sequence). V lost 6 bases and J lost 9, with 17 bases in between. As DNA, the CDR3 is TGTGCCAGCAGCCCCACGTTGCAGGAGAAAGCTTTCTTT. It specifies CASSPTLQEKAFF.